This T cell receptor (beta chain) was profiled in a study of regulatory and conventional T cells in RAG deficiency. Study-wide findings and caveats: Shorter CDR3s in all patient subsets; >90% Treg-Tconv overlap in Omenn. Control T-cell subsets had markedly higher Shannon entropy and lower Simpson indices than RAG-deficient patients. Omenn syndrome and CID/AS patients had about 110-fold fewer unique Treg TCR beta sequences, versus approximately 9.6-fold elsewhere.

Genomic DNA came from blood conventional CD4+ T cells gated CD25-low CD127-high. Turning to this clone: Its antigen is as yet unknown.

The protocol was immunoSEQ multiplex PCR, while the TCRdb copy is restricted to in-frame clones and leaves out a portion. The sample yields some 35,000 clones, 76% seen once. CDR3 length equals 16 residues. Germline values: CDR1 WSHSY, CDR2 SAAADI. The V end lost 3 bases, the J end lost 3 bases, and 15 bases lay between the germline ends. The same sample was also studied in work on regulatory T cells. That study adds: Primers: 52 TRBV forward and 13 TRBJ reverse.

The gene calls are TRBV10-2 and TRBJ1-3; D gene uncertain. Sample: CD4+ effector T cells sorted from blood. This receptor was taken from a human donor in good health. CDR3: CASSEPRLPGGNTIYF. The CDR3 nucleotides are TGCGCCAGCAGTGAACCCCGCCTCCCAGGTGGAAACACCATATATTTT.